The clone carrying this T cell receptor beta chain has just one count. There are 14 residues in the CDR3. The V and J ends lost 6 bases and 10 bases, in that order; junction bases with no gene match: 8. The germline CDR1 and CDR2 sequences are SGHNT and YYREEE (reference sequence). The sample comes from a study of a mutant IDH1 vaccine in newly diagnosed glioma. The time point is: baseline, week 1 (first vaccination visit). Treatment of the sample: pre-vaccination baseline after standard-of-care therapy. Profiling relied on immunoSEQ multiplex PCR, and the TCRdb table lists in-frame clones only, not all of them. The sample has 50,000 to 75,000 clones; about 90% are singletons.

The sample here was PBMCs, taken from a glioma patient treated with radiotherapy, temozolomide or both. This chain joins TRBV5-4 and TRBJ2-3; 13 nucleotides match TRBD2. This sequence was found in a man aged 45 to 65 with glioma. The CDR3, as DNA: TGTGCCAGCAACCAAGGACTAGCGGGAGCCCCGCAGTATTTT. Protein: CASNQGLAGAPQYF.